The 31 T cell receptor beta chains in this list originate from one sample, sequenced in a study of shared clonotypes between healthy human individuals (dated by TCRdb to 2018 to 2020). Library prep was done by the immunoSEQ multiplex PCR assay. As stored in TCRdb, this immuneACCESS dataset retains in-frame rearrangements with V and J assigned. A fraction of the clones does not appear; measured against another copy, unresolved V genes explain less than half of the discrepancy, and the remainder lacks a known reason. The sample has some 470,000 clones on record, about 79% of them singletons. The top ten hold over 10% of the sample. The sequenced sample was PBMCs. All receptors derive from a middle-aged woman in good health. Some clones in this sample may be carry-over from other donors' samples.

The chain is built from TRBV29-1 and TRBJ2-7, with D possibly TRBD1 on 5 matching bases. Trimming removed 4 bases at V and 3 bases at J, with 16 bases between. CDR3 length: 14 amino acids. Germline V gene sequence: CDR1 SQVTM, CDR2 ANQGSEA. The CDR3 sequence: CSVGSTTGVYEQYF. The DNA for the CDR3 is TGCAGCGTTGGATCCACCACAGGAGTCTACGAGCAGTACTTC.

This rearrangement joins TRBV28 to TRBJ2-5; no reliable D call. The J call may be faulty, since TRBJ2-7 better matches the DNA end. The CDR3 is 15 amino acids. CDR1 and CDR2 from the germline V gene are MDHEN and SYDVKM. CDR3 DNA sequence: TGTGCCAGCAGTTTGGTCTTAGCACCTCGACACGAGCAGTACTTC. Amino acids: CASSLVLAPRHEQYF.

This chain uses TRBV15 with TRBJ1-4; possible D gene TRBD1, 5 bases. V lost 1 base, J lost 4 bases, and 13 bases lay in between. CDR1 LNHNV and CDR2 YYDKDF come from the germline V gene (reference sequence). CDR3 length: 16 amino acids. CDR3 in DNA: TGTGCCACCAGCAGAGGTCCCAGGGATTATAATGAAAAACTGTTTTTT. It yields the protein CATSRGPRDYNEKLFF.

V gene TRBV5-1 combines with J gene TRBJ2-2, with TRBD1 as a possible D gene (5 bases). This CDR3 is built from 14 residues. The ends were cut back, 0 bases at V and 5 bases at J, with 8 bases in the middle. Germline V CDR1 and CDR2: SGHRS, YFSETQ. CDR3 in amino acids: CASSLADRTGELFF. DNA for the CDR3: TGCGCCAGCAGCTTGGCTGACAGAACCGGGGAGCTGTTTTTT.

This clone was detected only once. The chain recombines TRBV2 with TRBJ2-1; possibly TRBD1 for D (6 bases). V dropped 7 bases and J dropped 4 bases, with 17 bases sitting between them. CDR1 is SNHLY and CDR2 is FYNNEI in the germline V gene. The CDR3 length is 15 residues. This CDR3 reads CASIWDTPRYNEQFF. CDR3 DNA: TGTGCCAGCATTTGGGACACGCCCCGTTACAATGAGCAGTTCTTC.

The V and J genes are TRBV7-3 and TRBJ1-2; no firm D call. The CDR3 consists of 13 residues. Trimming pared 5 bases from V and 2 bases from J, leaving 9 bases between. Germline CDR1 and CDR2: SGHTA and FQGTGA. The CDR3 region is CASSDGPNYGYTF. CDR3 coding DNA: TGTGCCAGCAGCGATGGACCAAACTATGGCTACACCTTC.

This chain connects TRBV10-3 to TRBJ1-4; D is possibly TRBD1 (5 bases). The CDR3 spans 17 residues. V shed 2 bases and J shed 5 bases, with 18 bases lying between them. The germline V gene encodes CDR1 ENHRY and CDR2 SYGVKD. The CDR3 is CAISEQVRGDGNEKLFF. DNA of the CDR3: TGTGCCATCAGTGAGCAGGTCCGAGGGGACGGGAATGAAAAACTGTTTTTT.

The rearrangement uses TRBV19 and TRBJ1-4; the D is unclear. V lost 2 bases, J lost 8 bases, and 12 bases lay in between. The CDR3 extends over 14 amino acids. The germline V gene has CDR1 LNHDA and CDR2 SQIVND (reference sequence). CDR3 nucleotide sequence: TGTGCCAGTAGTATACGACGGTTTGGCGAAAAACTGTTTTTT. The encoded protein is CASSIRRFGEKLFF.

The sample holds a few counts of this clone. V gene TRBV2 combines with J gene TRBJ2-7, with D possibly TRBD2 on 5 matching bases. This CDR3 is 13 amino acids long. In germline, CDR1 is SNHLY, CDR2 FYNNEI. V dropped 7 bases and J dropped 2 bases, with 12 bases sitting between them. For the CDR3, the DNA is TGTGCCAGCAAGGGAGTTTTTACCTACGAGCAGTACTTC. This encodes CASKGVFTYEQYF.

The gene calls are TRBV19 and TRBJ2-1; perhaps TRBD2 as D (6 bases). This CDR3 is 15 amino acids long. Per germline, CDR1 LNHDA and CDR2 SQIVND (reference sequence). Deletions cut 3 bases from V and 0 bases from J, with 9 bases between. CDR3 in DNA: TGTGCCAGTAGTATGGCGGGGCACTCCTACAATGAGCAGTTCTTC. Amino acids: CASSMAGHSYNEQFF.

The rearrangement joins TRBV5-1 to TRBJ2-7; 10 nucleotides align to TRBD1. This CDR3 spans 15 amino acids. The germline V gene has CDR1 SGHRS and CDR2 YFSETQ. V shed 0 bases and J 3 bases; nucleotides not matched to a gene: 3. CDR3 sequence reads: CASSLGTGGSYEQYF. The CDR3, as DNA: TGCGCCAGCAGCTTGGGGACAGGGGGGAGCTACGAGCAGTACTTC.

This chain connects TRBV4-1 to TRBJ2-7; tentatively, D is TRBD1 (7 bases). The CDR3 is 15 residues long. Trimming removed 0 bases from V and 5 bases from J, with 14 bases in between. The germline V gene encodes CDR1 MGHRA and CDR2 YSYEKL. In nucleotides, the CDR3 is TGCGCCAGCAGCCAAGATTTTGCAGGGGGGAACGAGCAGTACTTC. The encoded protein is CASSQDFAGGNEQYF.

The chain recombines TRBV28 with TRBJ1-4; no definite D call. Trimming stripped 7 bases from V and 4 bases from J, with 7 bases between. The CDR3 spans 12 residues. Per germline, CDR1 MDHEN and CDR2 SYDVKM. CDR3 amino acids: CASTAFNEKLFF. CDR3 coding DNA: TGTGCCAGCACGGCTTTTAATGAAAAACTGTTTTTT. The whole variable domain, remainder taken from reference TRBV28 and TRBJ1-4, is DVKVTQSSRYLVKRTGEKVFLECVQDMDHENMFWYRQDPGLGLRLIYFSYDVKMKEKGDIPEGYSVSREKKERFSLILESASTNQTSMYLCASTAFNEKLFFGSGTQLSVL.

The chain is built from TRBV28 and TRBJ2-6, with D hard to call. CDR3 size: 14 residues. Trimming pared 5 bases from V and 3 bases from J, leaving 8 bases between. The germline gives CDR1 MDHEN, CDR2 SYDVKM. The CDR3 reads CASSVSDGANVLTF. CDR3 coding DNA: TGTGCCAGCAGTGTAAGTGATGGGGCCAACGTCCTGACTTTC.

The chain uses TRBV30 and TRBJ1-2; TRBD1 matches 7 bases. The germline CDR1 and CDR2 sequences are GTSNPN and SVGIG (reference sequence). Trimming took 5 bases from V and 6 from J; bases not matched to a gene: 12. The CDR3 length is 14 residues. The CDR3 region has the DNA TGTGCCTGGGGCACAGGGGTAGGGTATAATGGCTACACCTTC. As protein: CAWGTGVGYNGYTF.

The table lists this clone with a few counts. The rearrangement uses TRBV15 and TRBJ2-3, with D tentatively TRBD1 (7 bases). Germline lookup yields CDR1 LNHNV and CDR2 YYDKDF (reference sequence). The CDR3 runs to 14 residues. V was cut by 1 base and J by 5 bases, with 10 bases left in between. CDR3: CATSRGRGEDTQYF. The CDR3 DNA sequence: TGTGCCACCAGCAGAGGCAGGGGGGAAGATACGCAGTATTTT.

This clone was observed once. The rearrangement uses TRBV5-1 and TRBJ2-7; D remains ambiguous. Germline loops: CDR1 SGHRS, CDR2 YFSETQ. Deletions cut 5 bases from V and 5 bases from J, with 20 bases between. The CDR3 is 15 amino acids. CDR3 amino acids: CASRHSWERTHEQYF. In DNA, the CDR3 is TGCGCCAGCAGACACTCGTGGGAAAGAACCCACGAGCAGTACTTC.

The chain carries TRBV19 and TRBJ1-5, with 8 positions matching TRBD1. The CDR3 is made up of 15 amino acids. The trim removed 3 bases at V and 6 bases at J, leaving 7 bases unmatched. CDR1 LNHDA and CDR2 SQIVND come from the germline V gene (reference sequence). CDR3 residues: CASSIDRGEGQPQHF. The CDR3 nucleotides are TGTGCCAGTAGTATTGACAGGGGTGAGGGTCAGCCCCAGCATTTT.

The chain joins TRBV30 to TRBJ2-5; perhaps TRBD1 as D (5 bases). The V end lost 8 bases, the J end lost 4 bases, and 8 bases lay between the germline ends. The CDR3 contains 10 residues. Germline loops: CDR1 GTSNPN, CDR2 SVGIG (reference sequence). CDR3 sequence: CARGGETQYF. CDR3 in DNA: TGTGCCAGGGGTGGAGAGACCCAGTACTTC.

V and J are TRBV10-1 and TRBJ2-6; no clear D gene. CDR3 size: 17 residues. V dropped 4 bases and J dropped 0 bases, with 13 bases sitting between them. Per germline, CDR1 WNHNN and CDR2 SYGVQD (reference sequence). As DNA, the CDR3 is TGCGCCAGCAGTGCCGGTTCCGGTAGCTCTGGGGCCAACGTCCTGACTTTC. Translating it yields CASSAGSGSSGANVLTF.

The rearrangement joins TRBV5-1 to TRBJ2-7; TRBD2 matches 14 bases. Germline values: CDR1 SGHRS, CDR2 YFSETQ. The CDR3 is 17 amino acids. With 4 bases clipped from V and 3 bases from J, the junction kept 9 bases outside the gene matches. CDR3 in amino acids: CASSPGTSGRGFYEQYF. CDR3 coding DNA: TGCGCCAGCAGCCCGGGGACTAGCGGGAGAGGGTTCTACGAGCAGTACTTC.

This clone was seen only a few times. This chain connects TRBV10-1 to TRBJ2-3; D might be TRBD2 (6 bases). Germline V gene lookup returns CDR1 WNHNN and CDR2 SYGVQD (reference sequence). Trimming stripped 2 bases from V and 4 bases from J, with 13 bases between. The CDR3 is 15 residues long. Here the CDR3 reads CASSEGGSHADTQYF. CDR3 in DNA: TGCGCCAGCAGTGAGGGAGGGTCCCACGCAGATACGCAGTATTTT.

The genes are TRBV30 and TRBJ1-3, with unresolved D. In germline, CDR1 is GTSNPN, CDR2 SVGIG (reference sequence). This CDR3 spans 13 amino acids. Between the trimmed V and J ends, which lost 5 bases and 3 bases, there was a span of 11 bases. DNA of the CDR3: TGTGCCTGGGCAAAAGACTTTGGAAACACCATATATTTT. It is translated as CAWAKDFGNTIYF.

This sequence joins TRBV19 and TRBJ2-1; 8 nucleotides agree with TRBD1. V dropped 3 bases and J dropped 8; count of bases not matched to a gene: 9. The CDR3 is 15 residues long. The germline gives CDR1 LNHDA, CDR2 SQIVND (reference sequence). The CDR3 region is CASSILGQGFDEQFF. DNA for the CDR3: TGTGCCAGTAGTATCCTTGGACAGGGATTTGATGAGCAGTTCTTC.

The J gene is TRBJ1-2, the V gene TRBV18, with D maybe TRBD1 (6 bases). Per germline, CDR1 KGHSH and CDR2 LQKENI. The CDR3 totals 14 residues. V lost 0 bases and J 6 bases, leaving 11 bases between the germline ends. CDR3 amino acids: CASSPPGRGDGYTF. DNA for the CDR3: TGTGCCAGCTCACCACCGGGCAGGGGTGATGGCTACACCTTC.

The chain joins TRBV7-9 to TRBJ2-2; TRBD2 aligns across 11 bases. The length of the CDR3 is 17 residues. From germline, CDR1 is SEHNR and CDR2 FQNEAQ (reference sequence). Unmatched junction bases numbered 9, after V lost 4 bases and J lost 5 bases. CDR3 region: CASSSGLADRGTGELFF. The CDR3 DNA reads as TGTGCCAGCAGCTCGGGACTAGCGGACAGAGGGACCGGGGAGCTGTTTTTT.

The V gene is TRBV7-9, the J gene TRBJ2-1, with 8 bases fitting TRBD2. The V gene end was trimmed by 6 bases and the J gene end by 5 bases; junction bases not matched to a gene: 9. Germline assignment: CDR1 SEHNR and CDR2 FQNEAQ (reference sequence). The CDR3 extends over 15 amino acids. CDR3 sequence reads: CASSLSGIGNNEQFF. As DNA, the CDR3 is TGTGCCAGCAGTCTTAGCGGGATCGGCAACAATGAGCAGTTCTTC. The full variable domain, its missing parts supplied by reference TRBV7-9 and TRBJ2-1, is DTGVSQNPRHKITKRGQNVTFRCDPISEHNRLYWYRQTLGQGPEFLTYFQNEAQLEKSRLLSDRFSAERPKGSFSTLEIQRTEQGDSAMYLCASSLSGIGNNEQFFGPGTRLTVL.

The rearrangement joins TRBV6-1 to TRBJ2-1, with 8 bases matching TRBD2. CDR3 length: 15 residues. The germline V gene has CDR1 MNHNS and CDR2 SASEGT. The J segment lost 5 bases and the V segment lost 6 bases, leaving 9 bases of the junction unmatched. CDR3 region: CASRVPGGANNEQFF. DNA of the CDR3: TGTGCCAGCAGAGTCCCGGGGGGGGCTAACAATGAGCAGTTCTTC.

The chain links TRBV28 to TRBJ1-4; the D gene is possibly TRBD1 (5 bases). Germline loops: CDR1 MDHEN, CDR2 SYDVKM. The CDR3 is 15 amino acids. V gave up 5 bases and J gave up 7 bases, with 17 bases separating them. The CDR3 bases are TGTGCCAGCAGTCCCCCCCGACAGTTTGGTGAAAAACTGTTTTTT. As protein: CASSPPRQFGEKLFF. Variable domain in full (rest from reference TRBV28 and TRBJ1-4): DVKVTQSSRYLVKRTGEKVFLECVQDMDHENMFWYRQDPGLGLRLIYFSYDVKMKEKGDIPEGYSVSREKKERFSLILESASTNQTSMYLCASSPPRQFGEKLFFGSGTQLSVL.

The chain employs TRBV5-1 and TRBJ1-3; 9 bases agree with TRBD1. J lost 3 bases, V lost 4 bases, and 5 bases had no gene match. Germline V lookup: CDR1 SGHRS, CDR2 YFSETQ. This CDR3 spans 15 amino acids. The CDR3 protein is CASSSRDRDGNTIYF. CDR3 nucleotide sequence: TGCGCCAGCAGCAGCCGGGACAGGGATGGAAACACCATATATTTT. Drawing the rest from reference TRBV5-1 and TRBJ1-3, the complete variable domain is KAGVTQTPRYLIKTRGQQVTLSCSPISGHRSVSWYQQTPGQGLQFLFEYFSETQRNKGNFPGRFSGRQFSNSRSEMNVSTLELGDSALYLCASSSRDRDGNTIYFGEGSWLTVV.

This chain links TRBV15 with TRBJ1-2; D is uncertain. The CDR3 extends over 17 amino acids. Trimming pared 2 bases from V and 4 bases from J, leaving 20 bases between. Germline V gene data show CDR1 as LNHNV and CDR2 as YYDKDF (reference sequence). The DNA for the CDR3 is TGTGCCACCAGCAGAACCTCCCTAATCATCGGGCGCTATGGCTACACCTTC. Translated: CATSRTSLIIGRYGYTF.